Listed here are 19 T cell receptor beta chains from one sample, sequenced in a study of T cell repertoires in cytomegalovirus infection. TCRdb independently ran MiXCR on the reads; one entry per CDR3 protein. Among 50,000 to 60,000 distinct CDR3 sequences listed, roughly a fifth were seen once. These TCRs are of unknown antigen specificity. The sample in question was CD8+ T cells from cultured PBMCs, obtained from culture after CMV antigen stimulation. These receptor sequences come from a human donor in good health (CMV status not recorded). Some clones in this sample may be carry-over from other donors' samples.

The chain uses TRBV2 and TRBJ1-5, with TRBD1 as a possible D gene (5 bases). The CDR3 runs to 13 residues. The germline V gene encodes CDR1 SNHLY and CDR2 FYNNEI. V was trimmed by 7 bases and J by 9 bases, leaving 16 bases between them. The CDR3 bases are TGTGCCAGCATTGGGAAGAGGGACCGGCCCCAGCATTTT. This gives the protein CASIGKRDRPQHF.

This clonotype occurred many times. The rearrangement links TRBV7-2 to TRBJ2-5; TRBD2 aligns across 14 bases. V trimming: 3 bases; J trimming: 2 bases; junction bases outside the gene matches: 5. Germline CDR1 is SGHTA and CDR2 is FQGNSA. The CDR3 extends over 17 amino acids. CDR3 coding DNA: TGTGCCAGCAGCTTTCTTCGACTAGCGGGGGGGCAAGAGACCCAGTACTTC. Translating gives CASSFLRLAGGQETQYF.

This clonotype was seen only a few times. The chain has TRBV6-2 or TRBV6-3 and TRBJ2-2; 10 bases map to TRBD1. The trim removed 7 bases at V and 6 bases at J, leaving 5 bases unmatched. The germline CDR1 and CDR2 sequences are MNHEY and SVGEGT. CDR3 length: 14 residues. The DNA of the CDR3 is TGTGCCAGCACCGACAGGGGGCTGGCCGGGGAGCTGTTTTTT. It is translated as CASTDRGLAGELFF.

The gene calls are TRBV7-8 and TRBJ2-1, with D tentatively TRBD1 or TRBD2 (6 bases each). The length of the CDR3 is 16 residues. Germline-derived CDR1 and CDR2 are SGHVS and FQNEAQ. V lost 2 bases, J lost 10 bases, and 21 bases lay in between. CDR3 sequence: CASSLFGGEAAKEQFF. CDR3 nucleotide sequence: TGTGCCAGCAGCTTATTCGGGGGCGAGGCGGCTAAGGAGCAGTTCTTC.

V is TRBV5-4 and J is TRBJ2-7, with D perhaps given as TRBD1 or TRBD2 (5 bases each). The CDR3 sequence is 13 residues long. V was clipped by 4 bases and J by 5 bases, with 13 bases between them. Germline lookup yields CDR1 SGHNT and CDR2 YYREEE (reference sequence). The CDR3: CASSRDGVHEQYF. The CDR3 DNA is TGTGCCAGCAGCCGGGACGGGGTACACGAGCAGTACTTC.

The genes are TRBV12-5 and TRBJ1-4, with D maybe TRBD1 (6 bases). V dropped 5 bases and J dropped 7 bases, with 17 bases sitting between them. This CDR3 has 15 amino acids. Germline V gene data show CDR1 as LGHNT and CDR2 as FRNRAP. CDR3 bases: TGTGCTAGTGGTCCCACAGGGAGTTTTTTTGAAAAACTGTTTTTT. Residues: CASGPTGSFFEKLFF.

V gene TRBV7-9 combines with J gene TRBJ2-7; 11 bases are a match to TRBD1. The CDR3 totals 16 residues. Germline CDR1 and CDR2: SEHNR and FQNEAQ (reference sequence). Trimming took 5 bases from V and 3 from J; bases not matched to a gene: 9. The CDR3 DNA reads TGTGCCAGCAGCCCCGGGACAGGGGGTACTGGCTACGAGCAGTACTTC. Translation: CASSPGTGGTGYEQYF.

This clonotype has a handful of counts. CDR3 loop: CASSEIGLNRGDTQYF. CDR3 bases: TGTGCCAGCAGTGAAATAGGACTCAACCGAGGAGATACGCAGTATTTT. The chain joins TRBV6-1 to TRBJ2-3, with a weak D call TRBD2 (5 bases). V was pared by 2 bases and J by 5 bases, with 17 bases between. This CDR3 region has 16 residues. CDR1 MNHNS and CDR2 SASEGT come from the germline V gene.

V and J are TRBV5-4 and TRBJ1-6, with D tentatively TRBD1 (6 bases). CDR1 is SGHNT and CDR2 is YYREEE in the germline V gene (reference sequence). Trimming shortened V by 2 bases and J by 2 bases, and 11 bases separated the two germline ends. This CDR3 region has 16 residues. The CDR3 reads CASSLGGDTYNSPLHF. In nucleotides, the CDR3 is TGTGCCAGCAGCTTAGGGGGAGATACCTATAATTCACCCCTCCACTTT.

In DNA, the CDR3 is TGTGCCAGCAGCTTAGCGGGGACTATGACAGATACGCAGTATTTT. Translating gives CASSLAGTMTDTQYF. The V gene is TRBV7-8, the J gene TRBJ2-3, with 7 positions matching TRBD2. This CDR3 is built from 15 residues. The V gene's germline CDR1 is SGHVS and CDR2 FQNEAQ. The trim removed 0 bases at V and 3 bases at J, leaving 3 bases unmatched.

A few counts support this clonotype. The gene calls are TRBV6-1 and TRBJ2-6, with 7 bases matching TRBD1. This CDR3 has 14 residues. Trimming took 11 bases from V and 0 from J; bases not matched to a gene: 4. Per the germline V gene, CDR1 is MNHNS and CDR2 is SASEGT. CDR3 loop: CAGTENSGANVLTF. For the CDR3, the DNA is TGTGCCGGGACAGAGAACTCTGGGGCCAACGTCCTGACTTTC.

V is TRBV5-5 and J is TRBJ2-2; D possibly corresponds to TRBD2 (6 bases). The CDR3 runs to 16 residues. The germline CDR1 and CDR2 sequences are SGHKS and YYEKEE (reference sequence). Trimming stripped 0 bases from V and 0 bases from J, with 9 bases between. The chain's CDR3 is CASSLVGGPNTGELFF. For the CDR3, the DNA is TGTGCCAGCAGCTTGGTGGGGGGTCCGAACACCGGGGAGCTGTTTTTT.

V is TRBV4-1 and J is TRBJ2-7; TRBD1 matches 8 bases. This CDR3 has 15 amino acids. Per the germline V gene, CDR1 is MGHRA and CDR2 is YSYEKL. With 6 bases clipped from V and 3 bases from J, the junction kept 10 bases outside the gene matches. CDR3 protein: CASSPSKTGVYEQYF. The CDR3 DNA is TGCGCCAGCAGTCCTAGTAAGACAGGGGTCTACGAGCAGTACTTC.

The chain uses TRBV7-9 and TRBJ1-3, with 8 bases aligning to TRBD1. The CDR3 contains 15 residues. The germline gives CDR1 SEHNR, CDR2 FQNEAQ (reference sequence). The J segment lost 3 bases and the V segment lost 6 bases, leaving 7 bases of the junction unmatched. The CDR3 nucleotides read TGTGCCAGCAGTCCCCGGACAGGGCTTGGAAACACCATATATTTT. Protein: CASSPRTGLGNTIYF.

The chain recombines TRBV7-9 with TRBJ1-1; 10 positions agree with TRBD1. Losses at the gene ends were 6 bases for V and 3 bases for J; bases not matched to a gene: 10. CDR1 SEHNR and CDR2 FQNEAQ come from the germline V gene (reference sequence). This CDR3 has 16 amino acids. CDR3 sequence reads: CASRRRTGGNHTEAFF. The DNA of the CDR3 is TGTGCCAGCAGGCGCAGGACAGGGGGGAATCACACTGAAGCTTTCTTT. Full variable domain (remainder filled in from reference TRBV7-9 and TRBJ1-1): DTGVSQNPRHKITKRGQNVTFRCDPISEHNRLYWYRQTLGQGPEFLTYFQNEAQLEKSRLLSDRFSAERPKGSFSTLEIQRTEQGDSAMYLCASRRRTGGNHTEAFFGQGTRLTVV.

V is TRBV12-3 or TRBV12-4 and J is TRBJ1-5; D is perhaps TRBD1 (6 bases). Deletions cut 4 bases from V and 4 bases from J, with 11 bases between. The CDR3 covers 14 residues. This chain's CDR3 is CASSYGQKNQPQHF. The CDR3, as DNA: TGTGCCAGCAGTTACGGACAGAAGAATCAGCCCCAGCATTTT.

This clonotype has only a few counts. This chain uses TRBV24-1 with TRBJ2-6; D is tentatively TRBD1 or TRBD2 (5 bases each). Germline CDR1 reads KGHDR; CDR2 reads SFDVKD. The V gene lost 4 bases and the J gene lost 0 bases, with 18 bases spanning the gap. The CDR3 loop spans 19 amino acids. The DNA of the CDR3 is TGTGCCACCAGTGACCCAGTGACAGAGGGAAGCTCTGGGGCCAACGTCCTGACTTTC. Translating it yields CATSDPVTEGSSGANVLTF.

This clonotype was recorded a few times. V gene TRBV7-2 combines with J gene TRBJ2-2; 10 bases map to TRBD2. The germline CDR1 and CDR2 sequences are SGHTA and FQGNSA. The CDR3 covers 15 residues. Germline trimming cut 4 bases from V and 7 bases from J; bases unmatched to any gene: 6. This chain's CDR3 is CASSSIAGGGGELFF. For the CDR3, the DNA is TGTGCCAGCAGCTCGATAGCGGGGGGCGGCGGGGAGCTGTTTTTT.

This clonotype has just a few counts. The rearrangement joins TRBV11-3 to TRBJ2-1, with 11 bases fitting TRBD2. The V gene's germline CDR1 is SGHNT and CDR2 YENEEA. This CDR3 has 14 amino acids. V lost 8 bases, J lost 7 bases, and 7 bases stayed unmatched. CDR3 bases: TGTGCCAGCGGCATAGCGGGGGGGCGGAATGAGCAGTTCTTC. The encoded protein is CASGIAGGRNEQFF.